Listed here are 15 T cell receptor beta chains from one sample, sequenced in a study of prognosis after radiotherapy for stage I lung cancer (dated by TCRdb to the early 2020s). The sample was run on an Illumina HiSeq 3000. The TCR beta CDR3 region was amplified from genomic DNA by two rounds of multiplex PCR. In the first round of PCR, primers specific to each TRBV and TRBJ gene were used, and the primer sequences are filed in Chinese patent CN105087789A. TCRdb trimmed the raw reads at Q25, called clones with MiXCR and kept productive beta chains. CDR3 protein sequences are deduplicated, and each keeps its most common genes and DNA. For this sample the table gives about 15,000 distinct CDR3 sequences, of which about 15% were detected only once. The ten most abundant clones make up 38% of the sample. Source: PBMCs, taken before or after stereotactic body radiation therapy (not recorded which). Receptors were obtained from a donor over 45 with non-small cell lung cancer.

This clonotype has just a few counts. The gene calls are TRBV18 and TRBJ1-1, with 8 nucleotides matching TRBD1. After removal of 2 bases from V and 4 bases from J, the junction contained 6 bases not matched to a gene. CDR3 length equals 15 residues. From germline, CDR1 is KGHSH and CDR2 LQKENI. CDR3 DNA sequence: TGTGCCAGCTCACCAAGACAGGGGTTGGGCACTGAAGCTTTCTTT. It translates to CASSPRQGLGTEAFF.

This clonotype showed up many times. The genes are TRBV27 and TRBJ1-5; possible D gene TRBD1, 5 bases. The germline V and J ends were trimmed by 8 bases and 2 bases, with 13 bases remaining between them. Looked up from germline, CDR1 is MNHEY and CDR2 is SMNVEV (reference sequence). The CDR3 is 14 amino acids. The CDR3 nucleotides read TGTGCCAGCTGCTCGGGGCTTGGCAATCAGCCCCAGCATTTT. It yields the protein CASCSGLGNQPQHF.

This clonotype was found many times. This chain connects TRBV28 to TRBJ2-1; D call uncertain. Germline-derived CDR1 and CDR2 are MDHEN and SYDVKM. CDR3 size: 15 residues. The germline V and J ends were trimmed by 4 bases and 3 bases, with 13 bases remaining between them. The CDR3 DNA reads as TGTGCCAGCAGTTCCGTGGAGCGAGACTACAATGAGCAGTTCTTC. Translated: CASSSVERDYNEQFF.

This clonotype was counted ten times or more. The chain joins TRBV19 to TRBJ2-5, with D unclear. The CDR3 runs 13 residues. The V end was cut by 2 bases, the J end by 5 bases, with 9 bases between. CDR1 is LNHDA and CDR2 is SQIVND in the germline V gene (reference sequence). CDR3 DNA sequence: TGTGCCAGTAGTATATTGGGCTCTGAGACCCAGTACTTC. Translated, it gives CASSILGSETQYF.

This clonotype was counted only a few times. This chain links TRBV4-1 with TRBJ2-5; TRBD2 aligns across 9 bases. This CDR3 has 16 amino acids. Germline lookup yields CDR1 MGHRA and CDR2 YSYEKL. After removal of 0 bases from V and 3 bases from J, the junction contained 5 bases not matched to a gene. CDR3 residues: CASSQEGAGGKETQYF. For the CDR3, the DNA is TGCGCCAGCAGCCAAGAGGGGGCGGGAGGGAAAGAGACCCAGTACTTC.

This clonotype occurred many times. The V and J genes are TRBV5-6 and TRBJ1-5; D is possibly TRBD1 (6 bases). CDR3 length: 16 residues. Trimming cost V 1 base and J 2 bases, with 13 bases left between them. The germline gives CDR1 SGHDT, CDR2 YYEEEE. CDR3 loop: CASSLFRGSGNQPQHF. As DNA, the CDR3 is TGTGCCAGCAGCTTGTTCAGGGGTTCCGGCAATCAGCCCCAGCATTTT.

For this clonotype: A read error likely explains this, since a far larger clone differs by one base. The CDR3 loop is CASSDPGGRQFF. The CDR3, as DNA: TGTGCCAGCAGTGACCCCGGTGGAAGGCAGTTCTTC. The chain combines TRBV27 with TRBJ2-1; no clear D. The CDR3 sequence is 12 residues long. Germline loops: CDR1 MNHEY, CDR2 SMNVEV (reference sequence). V was shortened by 5 bases and J by 12 bases, with 14 bases between the two germline ends.

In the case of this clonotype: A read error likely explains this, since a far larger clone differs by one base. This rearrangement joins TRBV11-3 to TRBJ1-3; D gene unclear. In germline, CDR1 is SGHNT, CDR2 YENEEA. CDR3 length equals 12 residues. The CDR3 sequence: CANSLAGNTIYF. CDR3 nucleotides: TGTGCCAACAGCTTAGCTGGAAACACCATATATTTT.

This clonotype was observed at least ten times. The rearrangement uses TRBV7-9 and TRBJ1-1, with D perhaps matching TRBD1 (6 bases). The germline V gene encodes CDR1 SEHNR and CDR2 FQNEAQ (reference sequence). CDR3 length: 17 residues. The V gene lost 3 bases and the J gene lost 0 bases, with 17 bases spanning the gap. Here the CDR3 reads CASSLRDLDRMNTEAFF. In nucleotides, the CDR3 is TGTGCCAGCAGCTTGCGCGACTTGGACAGAATGAACACTGAAGCTTTCTTT.

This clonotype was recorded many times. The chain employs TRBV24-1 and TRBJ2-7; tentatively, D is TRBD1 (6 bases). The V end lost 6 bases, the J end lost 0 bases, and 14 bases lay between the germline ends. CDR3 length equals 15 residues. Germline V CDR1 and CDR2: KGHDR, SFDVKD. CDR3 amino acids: CATSPRDTSSYEQYF. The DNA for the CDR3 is TGTGCCACCAGTCCCCGGGACACTAGCTCCTACGAGCAGTACTTC.

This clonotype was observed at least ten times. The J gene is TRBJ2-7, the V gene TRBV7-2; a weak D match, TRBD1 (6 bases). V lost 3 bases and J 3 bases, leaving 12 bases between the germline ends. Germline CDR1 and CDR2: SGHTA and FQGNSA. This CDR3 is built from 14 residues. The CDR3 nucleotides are TGTGCCAGCAGCTTCGGGACAAGGGACTACGAGCAGTACTTC. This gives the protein CASSFGTRDYEQYF.

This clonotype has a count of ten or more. This CDR3 is CSARVLPGTGVSLSGNTIYF. CDR3 DNA sequence: TGCAGTGCTAGAGTCCTCCCGGGGACAGGGGTCTCTCTCTCTGGAAACACCATATATTTT. The J gene is TRBJ1-3, the V gene TRBV20-1, with TRBD1 matching over 10 bases. Germline CDR1 DFQATT, CDR2 SNEGSKA (reference sequence). V lost 1 base and J lost 0; bases outside the gene matches: 15. The CDR3 loop spans 20 amino acids.

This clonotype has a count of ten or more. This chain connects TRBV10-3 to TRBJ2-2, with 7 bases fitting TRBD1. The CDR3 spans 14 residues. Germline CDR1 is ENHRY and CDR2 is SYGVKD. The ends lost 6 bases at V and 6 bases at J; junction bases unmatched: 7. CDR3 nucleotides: TGTGCCATCAGCGATAACCAGGGGGCCGGGGAGCTGTTTTTT. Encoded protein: CAISDNQGAGELFF.

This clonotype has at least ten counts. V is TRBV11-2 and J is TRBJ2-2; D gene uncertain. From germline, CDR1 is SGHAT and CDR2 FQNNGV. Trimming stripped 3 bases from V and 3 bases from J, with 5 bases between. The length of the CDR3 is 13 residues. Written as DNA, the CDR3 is TGTGCCAGCAGCTTGATGGACACCGGGGAGCTGTTTTTT. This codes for CASSLMDTGELFF.

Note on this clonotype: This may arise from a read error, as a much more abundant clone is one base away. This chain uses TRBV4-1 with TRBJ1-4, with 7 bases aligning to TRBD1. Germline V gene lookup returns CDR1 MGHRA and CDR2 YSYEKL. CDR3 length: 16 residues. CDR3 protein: CASSQAGGQRFEELFF. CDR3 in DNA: TGCGCCAGCAGCCAAGCCGGGGGACAGAGATTTGAAGAACTGTTTTTT.